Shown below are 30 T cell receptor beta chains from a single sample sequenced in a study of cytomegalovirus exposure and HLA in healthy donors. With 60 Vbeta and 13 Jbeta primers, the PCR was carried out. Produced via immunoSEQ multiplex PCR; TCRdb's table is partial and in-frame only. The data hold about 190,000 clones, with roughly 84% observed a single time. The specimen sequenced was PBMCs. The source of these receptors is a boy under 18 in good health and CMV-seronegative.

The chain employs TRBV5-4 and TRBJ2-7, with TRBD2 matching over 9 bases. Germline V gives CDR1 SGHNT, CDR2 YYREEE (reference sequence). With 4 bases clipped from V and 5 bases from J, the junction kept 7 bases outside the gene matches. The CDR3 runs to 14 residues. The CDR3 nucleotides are TGTGCCAGCAGCCCGGGACTAGCAAGGGACGAGCAGTACTTC. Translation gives CASSPGLARDEQYF.

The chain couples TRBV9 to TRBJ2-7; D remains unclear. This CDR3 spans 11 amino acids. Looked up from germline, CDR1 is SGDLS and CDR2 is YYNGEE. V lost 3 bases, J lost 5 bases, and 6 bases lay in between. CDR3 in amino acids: CASSAQDEQYF. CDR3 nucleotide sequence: TGTGCCAGCAGCGCCCAGGACGAGCAGTACTTC.

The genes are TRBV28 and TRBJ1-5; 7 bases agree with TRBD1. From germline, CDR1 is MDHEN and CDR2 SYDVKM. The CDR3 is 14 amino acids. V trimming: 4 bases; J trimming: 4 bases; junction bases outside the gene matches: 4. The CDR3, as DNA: TGTGCCAGCAGTTCACAGGGGATGAATCAGCCCCAGCATTTT. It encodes CASSSQGMNQPQHF.

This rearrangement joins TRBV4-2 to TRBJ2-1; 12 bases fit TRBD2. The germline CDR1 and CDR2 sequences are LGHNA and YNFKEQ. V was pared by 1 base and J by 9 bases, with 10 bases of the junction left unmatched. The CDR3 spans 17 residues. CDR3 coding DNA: TGTGCCAGCAGCCAAGTCCTGGCTAGCGGGAGGGCAGGTGAGCAGTTCTTC. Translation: CASSQVLASGRAGEQFF.

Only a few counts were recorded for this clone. CDR3 sequence (DNA): TGTGCCAGCAGACACGCGCGGGACAGGGGGGACGAGCAGTACTTC. Translation gives CASRHARDRGDEQYF. The J gene is TRBJ2-7, the V gene TRBV27; 11 positions match TRBD1. Unmatched junction bases numbered 9, after V lost 6 bases and J lost 5 bases. Per the germline V gene, CDR1 is MNHEY and CDR2 is SMNVEV (reference sequence). This CDR3 comprises 15 residues.

CDR3 sequence: CAWVGRTLETQYF. The DNA of the CDR3 is TGTGCCTGGGTGGGGCGGACCCTGGAGACCCAGTACTTC. V is TRBV30 and J is TRBJ2-5; possibly TRBD1 for D (5 bases). CDR1 is GTSNPN, CDR2 SVGIG, per germline (reference sequence). V lost 5 bases and J lost 5, with 15 bases in between. The CDR3 has 13 residues. The full variable domain, with the rest looked up from reference TRBV30 and TRBJ2-5, is SQTIHQWPATLVQPVGSPLSLECTVEGTSNPNLYWYRQAAGRGLQLLFYSVGIGQISSEVPQNLSASRPQDRQFILSSKKLLLSDSGFYLCAWVGRTLETQYFGPGTRLLVL.

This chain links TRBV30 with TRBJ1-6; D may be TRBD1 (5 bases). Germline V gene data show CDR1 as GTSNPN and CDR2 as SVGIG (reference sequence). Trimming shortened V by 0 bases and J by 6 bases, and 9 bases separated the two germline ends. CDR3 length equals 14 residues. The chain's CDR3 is CAWSVGRFNSPLHF. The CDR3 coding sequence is TGTGCCTGGAGTGTGGGGCGGTTTAATTCACCCCTCCACTTT.

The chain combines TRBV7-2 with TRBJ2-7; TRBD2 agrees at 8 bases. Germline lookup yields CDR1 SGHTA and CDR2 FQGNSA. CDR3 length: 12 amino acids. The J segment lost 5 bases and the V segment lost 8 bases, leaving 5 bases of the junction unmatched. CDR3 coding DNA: TGTGCCAGCTCGCCGGGAGGGAACGAGCAGTACTTC. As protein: CASSPGGNEQYF.

The CDR3 region is CASSLRQGFHNEQFF. CDR3 nucleotides: TGTGCCAGCAGCTTAAGACAGGGGTTTCACAATGAGCAGTTCTTC. The chain is built from TRBV7-8 and TRBJ2-1; 8 nucleotides line up with TRBD1. This CDR3 contains 15 residues. The trim removed 2 bases at V and 5 bases at J, leaving 5 bases unmatched. In germline, CDR1 is SGHVS, CDR2 FQNEAQ. Full variable domain (rest looked up from reference TRBV7-8 and TRBJ2-1): GAGVSQSPRYKVAKRGQDVALRCDPISGHVSLFWYQQALGQGPEFLTYFQNEAQLDKSGLPSDRFFAERPEGSVSTLKIQRTQQEDSAVYLCASSLRQGFHNEQFFGPGTRLTVL.

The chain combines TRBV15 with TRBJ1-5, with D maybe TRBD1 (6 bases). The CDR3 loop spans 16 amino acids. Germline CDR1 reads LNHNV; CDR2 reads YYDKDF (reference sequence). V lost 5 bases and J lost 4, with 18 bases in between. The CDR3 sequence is CATSDPRDNGNQPQHF. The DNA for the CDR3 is TGTGCCACCAGCGATCCCCGGGACAATGGGAATCAGCCCCAGCATTTT.

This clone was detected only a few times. CDR3 coding DNA: TGTGCCTGGAGTGCAGGGGGCGGTCAGCCCCAGCATTTT. As protein: CAWSAGGGQPQHF. The J gene is TRBJ1-5, the V gene TRBV30, with 8 bases lining up with TRBD1. CDR3 length equals 13 residues. The J segment lost 6 bases and the V segment lost 1 base, leaving 2 bases of the junction unmatched. Per germline, CDR1 GTSNPN and CDR2 SVGIG (reference sequence). Combining the CDR3 with reference TRBV30 and TRBJ1-5 gives the whole variable domain SQTIHQWPATLVQPVGSPLSLECTVEGTSNPNLYWYRQAAGRGLQLLFYSVGIGQISSEVPQNLSASRPQDRQFILSSKKLLLSDSGFYLCAWSAGGGQPQHFGDGTRLSIL.

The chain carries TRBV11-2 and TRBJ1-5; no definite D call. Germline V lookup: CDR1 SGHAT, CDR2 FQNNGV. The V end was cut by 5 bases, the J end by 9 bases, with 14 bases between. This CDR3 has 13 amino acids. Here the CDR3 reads CASSQRFYGPQHF. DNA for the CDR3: TGTGCCAGCAGCCAGAGGTTTTACGGGCCCCAGCATTTT.

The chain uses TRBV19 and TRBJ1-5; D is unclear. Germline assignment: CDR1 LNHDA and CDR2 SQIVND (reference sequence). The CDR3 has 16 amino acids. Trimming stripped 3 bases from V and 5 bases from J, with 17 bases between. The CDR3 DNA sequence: TGTGCCAGTAGTATGGGCGGGGTCACACCCCATCAGCCCCAGCATTTT. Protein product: CASSMGGVTPHQPQHF.

The CDR3 bases are TGTGCCACCAGCAGAGAATCTGGGAGCGGTAAAGAGACCCAGTACTTC. It yields the protein CATSRESGSGKETQYF. The chain joins TRBV15 to TRBJ2-5; the D gene is possibly TRBD2 (5 bases). The CDR3 contains 16 residues. Trimming removed 0 bases at V and 3 bases at J, with 14 bases between. Per the germline V gene, CDR1 is LNHNV and CDR2 is YYDKDF (reference sequence).

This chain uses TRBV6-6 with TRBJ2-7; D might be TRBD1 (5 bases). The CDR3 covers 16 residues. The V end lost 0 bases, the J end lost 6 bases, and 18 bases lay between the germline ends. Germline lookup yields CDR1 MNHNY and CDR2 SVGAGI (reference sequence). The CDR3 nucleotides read TGTGCCAGCAGTTACTCCGGACGGCCGTCCCAGGGCGAGCAGTACTTC. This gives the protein CASSYSGRPSQGEQYF.

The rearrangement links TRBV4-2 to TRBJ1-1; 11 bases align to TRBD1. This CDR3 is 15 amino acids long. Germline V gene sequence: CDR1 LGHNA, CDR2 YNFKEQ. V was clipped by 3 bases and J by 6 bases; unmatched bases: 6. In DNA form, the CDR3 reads TGTGCCAGCAGCCACGCCGGGACAGGGGGTCCTGAAGCTTTCTTT. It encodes CASSHAGTGGPEAFF.

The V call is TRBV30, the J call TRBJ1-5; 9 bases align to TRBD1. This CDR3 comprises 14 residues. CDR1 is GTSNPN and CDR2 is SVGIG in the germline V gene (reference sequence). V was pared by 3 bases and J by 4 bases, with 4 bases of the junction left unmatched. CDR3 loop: CAWRGDRENQPQHF. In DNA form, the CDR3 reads TGTGCCTGGAGAGGGGACAGGGAGAATCAGCCCCAGCATTTT.

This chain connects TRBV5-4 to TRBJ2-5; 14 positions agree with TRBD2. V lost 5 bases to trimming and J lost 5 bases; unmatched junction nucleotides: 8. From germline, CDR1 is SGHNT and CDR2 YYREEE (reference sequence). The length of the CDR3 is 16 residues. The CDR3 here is CASSHRLAGGSETQYF. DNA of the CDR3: TGTGCCAGCAGTCATAGACTAGCGGGGGGGTCGGAGACCCAGTACTTC.

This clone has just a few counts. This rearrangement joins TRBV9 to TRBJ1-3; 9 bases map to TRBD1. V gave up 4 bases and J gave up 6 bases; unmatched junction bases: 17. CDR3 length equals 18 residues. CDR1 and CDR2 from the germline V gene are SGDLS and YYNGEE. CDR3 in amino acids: CASSPHPPGQGIANTIYF. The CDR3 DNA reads TGTGCCAGCAGCCCCCATCCTCCGGGACAGGGAATTGCAAACACCATATATTTT.

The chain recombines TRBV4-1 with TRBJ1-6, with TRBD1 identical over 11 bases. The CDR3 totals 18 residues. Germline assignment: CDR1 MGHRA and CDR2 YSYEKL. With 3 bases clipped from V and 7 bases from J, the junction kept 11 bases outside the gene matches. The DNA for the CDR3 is TGCGCCAGCAGCCAGGCGATGCGGACAGGGGGCTTGAATTCACCCCTCCACTTT. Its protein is CASSQAMRTGGLNSPLHF.

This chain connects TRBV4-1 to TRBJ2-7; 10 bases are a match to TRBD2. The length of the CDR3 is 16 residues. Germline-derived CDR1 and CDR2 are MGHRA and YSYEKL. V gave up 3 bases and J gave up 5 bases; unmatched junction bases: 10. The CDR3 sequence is CASSQPGLASHHEQYF. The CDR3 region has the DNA TGCGCCAGCAGCCAGCCGGGACTAGCGTCTCACCACGAGCAGTACTTC.

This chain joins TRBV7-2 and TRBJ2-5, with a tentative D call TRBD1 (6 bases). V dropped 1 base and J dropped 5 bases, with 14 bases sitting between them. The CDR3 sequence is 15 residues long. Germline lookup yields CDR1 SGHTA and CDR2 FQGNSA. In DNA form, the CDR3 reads TGTGCCAGCAGCTTAGGTGCAGGGGTAGGCGAGACCCAGTACTTC. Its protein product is CASSLGAGVGETQYF.

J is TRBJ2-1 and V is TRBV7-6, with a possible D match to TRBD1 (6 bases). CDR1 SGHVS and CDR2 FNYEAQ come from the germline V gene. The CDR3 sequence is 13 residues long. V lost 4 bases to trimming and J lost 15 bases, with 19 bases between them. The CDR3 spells CASSSEPGHPMFF. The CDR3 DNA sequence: TGTGCCAGCAGCTCTGAACCGGGACACCCCATGTTCTTC.

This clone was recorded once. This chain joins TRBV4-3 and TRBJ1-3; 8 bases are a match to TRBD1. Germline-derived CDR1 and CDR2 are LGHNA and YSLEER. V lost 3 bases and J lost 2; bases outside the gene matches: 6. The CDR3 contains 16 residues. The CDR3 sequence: CASSQTRTGTGNTIYF. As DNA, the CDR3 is TGCGCCAGCAGCCAGACGAGGACAGGGACTGGAAACACCATATATTTT.

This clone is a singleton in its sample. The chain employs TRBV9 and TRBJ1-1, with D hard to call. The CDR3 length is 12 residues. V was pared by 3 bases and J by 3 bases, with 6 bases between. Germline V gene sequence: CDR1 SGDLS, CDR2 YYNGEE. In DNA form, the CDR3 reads TGTGCCAGCAGCGGCCGGGACACTGAAGCTTTCTTT. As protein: CASSGRDTEAFF.

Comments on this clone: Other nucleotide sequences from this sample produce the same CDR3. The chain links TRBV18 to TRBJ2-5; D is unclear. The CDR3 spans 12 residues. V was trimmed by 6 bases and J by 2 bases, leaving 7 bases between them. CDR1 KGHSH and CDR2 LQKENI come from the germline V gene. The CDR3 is CASSPGQETQYF. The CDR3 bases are TGTGCCAGCTCCCCCGGTCAAGAGACCCAGTACTTC. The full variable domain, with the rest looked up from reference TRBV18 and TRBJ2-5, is NAGVMQNPRHLVRRRGQEARLRCSPMKGHSHVYWYRQLPEEGLKFMVYLQKENIIDESGMPKERFSAEFPKEGPSILRIQQVVRGDSAAYFCASSPGQETQYFGPGTRLLVL.

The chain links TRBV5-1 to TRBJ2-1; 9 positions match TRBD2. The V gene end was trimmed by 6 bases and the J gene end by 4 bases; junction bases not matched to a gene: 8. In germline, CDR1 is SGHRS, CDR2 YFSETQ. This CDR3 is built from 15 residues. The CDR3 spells CASTPASGVYNEQFF. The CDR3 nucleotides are TGCGCCAGCACCCCCGCTAGCGGGGTTTACAATGAGCAGTTCTTC. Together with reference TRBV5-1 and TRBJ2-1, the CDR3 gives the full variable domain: KAGVTQTPRYLIKTRGQQVTLSCSPISGHRSVSWYQQTPGQGLQFLFEYFSETQRNKGNFPGRFSGRQFSNSRSEMNVSTLELGDSALYLCASTPASGVYNEQFFGPGTRLTVL.

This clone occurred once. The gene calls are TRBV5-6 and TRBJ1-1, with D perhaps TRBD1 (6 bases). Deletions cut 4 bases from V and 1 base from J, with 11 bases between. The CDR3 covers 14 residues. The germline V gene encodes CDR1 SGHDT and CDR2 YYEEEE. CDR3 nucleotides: TGTGCCAGCAGCATGACAGGCCCGAACACTGAAGCTTTCTTT. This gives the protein CASSMTGPNTEAFF.

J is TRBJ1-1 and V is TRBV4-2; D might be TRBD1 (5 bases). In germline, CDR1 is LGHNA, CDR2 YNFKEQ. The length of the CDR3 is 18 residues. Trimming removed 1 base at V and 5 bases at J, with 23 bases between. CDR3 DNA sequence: TGTGCCAGCAGCCAAGGACCGGGACGGTCCGGAGGAGGGACTGAAGCTTTCTTT. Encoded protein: CASSQGPGRSGGGTEAFF.

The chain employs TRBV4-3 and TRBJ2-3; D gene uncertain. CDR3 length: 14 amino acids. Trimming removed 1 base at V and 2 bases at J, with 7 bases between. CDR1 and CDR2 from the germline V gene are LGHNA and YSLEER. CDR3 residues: CASSQGLYTDTQYF. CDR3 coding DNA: TGCGCCAGCAGCCAAGGACTGTACACAGATACGCAGTATTTT.